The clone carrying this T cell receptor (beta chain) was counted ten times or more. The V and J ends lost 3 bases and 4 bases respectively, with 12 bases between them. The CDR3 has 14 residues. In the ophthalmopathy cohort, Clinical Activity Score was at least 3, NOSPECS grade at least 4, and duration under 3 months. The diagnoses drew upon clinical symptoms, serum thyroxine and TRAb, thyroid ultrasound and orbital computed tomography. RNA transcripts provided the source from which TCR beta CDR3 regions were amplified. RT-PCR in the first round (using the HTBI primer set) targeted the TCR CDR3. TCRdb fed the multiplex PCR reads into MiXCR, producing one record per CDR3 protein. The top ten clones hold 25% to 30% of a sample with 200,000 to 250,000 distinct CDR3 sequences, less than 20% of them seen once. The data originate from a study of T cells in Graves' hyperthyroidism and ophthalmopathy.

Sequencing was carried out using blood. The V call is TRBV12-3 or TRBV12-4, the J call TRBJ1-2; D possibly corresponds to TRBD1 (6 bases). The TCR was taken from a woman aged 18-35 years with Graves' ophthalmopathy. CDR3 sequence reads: CASSFRRGGYGYTF. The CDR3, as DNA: TGTGCCAGCAGTTTTCGTAGGGGGGGCTATGGCTACACCTTC.